This record concerns one TCR beta chain sequence. This sample is drawn from a study of cytomegalovirus exposure and HLA in healthy donors. Primers included in the PCR were 60 Vbeta and 13 Jbeta primers. This table comes from immunoSEQ multiplex PCR, and its TCRdb copy is limited to in-frame clones, with some not included. The table includes tens of thousands of clones, 60% to 85% detected once. V gave up 5 bases and J gave up 4 bases, with 12 bases separating them. Germline values: CDR1 SGHAT, CDR2 FQNNGV. The CDR3 contains 14 residues. The source of this sequence is a man aged 35 to 55 in good health and CMV-seronegative. The specimen was PBMCs. The V call is TRBV11-2, the J call TRBJ2-1; D perhaps matches TRBD2 (5 bases). CDR3 DNA: TGTGCCAGCAGCCTCCTTCGGGATTACAATGAGCAGTTCTTC. Its protein product is CASSLLRDYNEQFF.